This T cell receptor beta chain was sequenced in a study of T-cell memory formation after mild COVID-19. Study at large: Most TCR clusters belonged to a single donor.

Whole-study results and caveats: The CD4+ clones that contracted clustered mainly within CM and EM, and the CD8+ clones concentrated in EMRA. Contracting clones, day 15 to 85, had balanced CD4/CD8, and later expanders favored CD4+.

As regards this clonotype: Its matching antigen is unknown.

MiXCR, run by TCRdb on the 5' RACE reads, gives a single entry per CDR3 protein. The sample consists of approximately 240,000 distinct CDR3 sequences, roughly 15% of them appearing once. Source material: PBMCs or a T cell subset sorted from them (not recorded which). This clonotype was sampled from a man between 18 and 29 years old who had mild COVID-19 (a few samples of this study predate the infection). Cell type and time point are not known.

The CDR3 bases are TGCGCCAGCAGCCAAGTTAGGACGGCTGGTCGGGAAAAACTGTTTTTT. Translation: CASSQVRTAGREKLFF. This chain joins TRBV4-1 and TRBJ1-4; D gene uncertain. Germline CDR1 is MGHRA and CDR2 is YSYEKL. Trimming took 1 base from V and 8 from J, leaving 17 bases between them. The CDR3 spans 16 residues.